The TCR beta chain under discussion was sequenced for a study of blood T cell repertoires in COVID-19. Study-wide background: Acute-phase and convalescent COVID-19 samples originated in the United States, Italy and Spain.

TCRdb's copy holds only in-frame clones and misses some; the assay was immunoSEQ multiplex PCR. There are over 120,000 clones in the sample; around 90% occur only once, and over 0.8% lies in the top ten. Sequenced: peripheral blood. The TCR sequence derives from a woman aged 45-59 years with acute or convalescent COVID-19.

The CDR3 loop reads CASSSPPGQGVSGELFF. Written as DNA, the CDR3 is TGTGCCAGCAGCTCTCCACCGGGACAGGGAGTCTCCGGGGAGCTGTTTTTT. The chain has TRBV5-4 and TRBJ2-2; 9 positions agree with TRBD1. The V and J ends lost 3 bases and 6 bases, in that order; junction bases with no gene match: 12. The CDR3 is 17 residues long. Germline values: CDR1 SGHNT, CDR2 YYREEE (reference sequence).